Below are 27 T cell receptor beta chains sequenced from a single sample in a study of T cell responses to AZD1222 COVID-19 vaccine. Assay used: immunoSEQ multiplex PCR; TCRdb lists only in-frame clones, some missing. This table has over 100,000 clones, 88% appearing once. Source: peripheral blood, taken on day 0 of AZD1222 vaccination. These receptors were obtained from an adult in good health.

This clone turned up a few times. This sequence joins TRBV5-1 and TRBJ2-7, with 10 bases matching TRBD1. This CDR3 region has 14 residues. Germline trimming cut 4 bases from V and 4 bases from J; bases unmatched to any gene: 5. CDR1 SGHRS and CDR2 YFSETQ come from the germline V gene. The CDR3 loop is CASSPTGGVYEQYF. DNA of the CDR3: TGCGCCAGCAGCCCGACAGGGGGCGTTTACGAGCAGTACTTC.

The V and J genes are TRBV2 and TRBJ2-3; D perhaps matches TRBD2 (6 bases). The V and J ends lost 6 bases and 3 bases respectively, with 16 bases between them. The CDR3 has 15 amino acids. The germline CDR1 and CDR2 sequences are SNHLY and FYNNEI. CDR3: CASSRRGGGTDTQYF. The CDR3 nucleotides are TGTGCCAGCAGCCGCAGAGGAGGAGGGACAGATACGCAGTATTTT.

The J gene is TRBJ2-1, the V gene TRBV9; D might be TRBD1 or TRBD2, each matching 7 bases. Germline V gene lookup returns CDR1 SGDLS and CDR2 YYNGEE. The V end lost 1 base, the J end lost 9 bases, and 14 bases lay between the germline ends. The CDR3 extends over 14 amino acids. CDR3 bases: TGTGCCAGCAGCGTAAGACAGGGCGGGGGTGAGCAGTTCTTC. This codes for CASSVRQGGGEQFF.

The genes are TRBV4-1 and TRBJ2-7, with 7 bases matching TRBD1. With V trimmed by 0 bases and J by 3 bases, 8 bases remained unmatched. This CDR3 contains 16 residues. Germline assignment: CDR1 MGHRA and CDR2 YSYEKL. CDR3 coding DNA: TGCGCCAGCAGCCAAGATCGAGCCAGGGGGTACTACGAGCAGTACTTC. Protein product: CASSQDRARGYYEQYF.

The V and J genes are TRBV29-1 and TRBJ2-7, with unresolved D. Germline V CDR1 and CDR2: SQVTM, ANQGSEA. Trimming shortened V by 6 bases and J by 5 bases, and 11 bases separated the two germline ends. This CDR3 contains 11 residues. The DNA of the CDR3 is TGCAGCGTATTTTCCGGACACGAGCAGTACTTC. Protein product: CSVFSGHEQYF.

V gene TRBV9 combines with J gene TRBJ1-2, with D uncertain. CDR1 and CDR2 from the germline V gene are SGDLS and YYNGEE. Trimming pared 4 bases from V and 1 base from J, leaving 14 bases between. The CDR3 has 15 amino acids. The CDR3 DNA is TGTGCCAGCAGCCCCACTATGGCGGTTAACTATGGCTACACCTTC. Amino acids: CASSPTMAVNYGYTF.

A single count supports this clone. The chain has TRBV5-1 and TRBJ2-7; tentatively, D is TRBD1 or TRBD2 (5 bases each). This CDR3 contains 14 residues. With 7 bases removed from V and 5 bases from J, the gap between germline ends came to 19 bases. Germline CDR1 SGHRS, CDR2 YFSETQ. The CDR3 DNA reads as TGCGCCAGCTCTACGGGGACCAGGGTAAACGAGCAGTACTTC. It translates to CASSTGTRVNEQYF.

The chain employs TRBV27 and TRBJ2-3; 12 bases fit TRBD2. Losses at the gene ends were 3 bases for V and 3 bases for J; bases not matched to a gene: 7. In germline, CDR1 is MNHEY, CDR2 SMNVEV (reference sequence). The length of the CDR3 is 17 residues. Written as DNA, the CDR3 is TGTGCCAGCAGTTTTTCAACTAGCGGGAGGTGGACAGATACGCAGTATTTT. Its translation is CASSFSTSGRWTDTQYF.

The chain carries TRBV3-1 (or the pseudogene TRBV3-2) and TRBJ2-2; D gene ambiguous. The CDR3 has 16 amino acids. Trimming pared 0 bases from V and 4 bases from J, leaving 12 bases between. From germline, CDR1 is LGHDT and CDR2 YNNKEL (reference sequence). The CDR3 DNA reads as TGTGCCAGCAGCCAAGATCGAAACATTGGCACCGGGGAGCTGTTTTTT. Translating gives CASSQDRNIGTGELFF.

The gene calls are TRBV12-3 or TRBV12-4 and TRBJ1-5; 7 bases fit TRBD1. The CDR3 runs 13 residues. V lost 5 bases, J lost 6 bases, and 4 bases stayed unmatched. The CDR3 DNA reads as TGTGCCAGCAGTAGGACAGGTCGTCAGCCCCAGCATTTT. Translating gives CASSRTGRQPQHF.

The chain combines TRBV4-2 with TRBJ2-6; D is uncertain. The V and J ends lost 0 bases and 4 bases respectively, with 22 bases between them. Germline V gives CDR1 LGHNA, CDR2 YNFKEQ. The CDR3 is 20 amino acids. DNA of the CDR3: TGTGCCAGCAGCCAAGACTTCTGGACGTCGGTGGGAAGCGGGGCCAACGTCCTGACTTTC. It yields the protein CASSQDFWTSVGSGANVLTF.

This chain connects TRBV18 to TRBJ2-1, with 7 bases matching TRBD2. The length of the CDR3 is 15 residues. Germline trimming cut 5 bases from V and 8 bases from J; bases unmatched to any gene: 12. CDR1 is KGHSH and CDR2 is LQKENI in the germline V gene. CDR3 amino acids: CASSSPIGRLDEQFF. In DNA, the CDR3 is TGTGCCAGCTCATCTCCCATCGGGAGGCTCGATGAGCAGTTCTTC.

This clone was seen a few times. The chain couples TRBV7-6 to TRBJ2-7, with 13 bases lining up with TRBD2. Germline-derived CDR1 and CDR2 are SGHVS and FNYEAQ. V dropped 1 base and J dropped 3; count of bases not matched to a gene: 15. The CDR3 is 20 residues long. CDR3: CASSLDPKLAGGPEYYEQYF. The CDR3 DNA reads TGTGCCAGCAGCTTAGACCCTAAACTAGCGGGAGGGCCAGAGTACTACGAGCAGTACTTC.

The chain carries TRBV28 and TRBJ1-5; no definite D call. Germline assignment: CDR1 MDHEN and CDR2 SYDVKM. V was cut by 7 bases and J by 2 bases, with 9 bases left in between. The CDR3 is 13 amino acids. CDR3 protein: CASTPPGNQPQHF. The CDR3 coding sequence is TGTGCCAGCACCCCGCCGGGCAATCAGCCCCAGCATTTT.

This sequence joins TRBV30 and TRBJ2-7, with D tentatively TRBD2 (5 bases). The V gene lost 4 bases and the J gene lost 2 bases, with 12 bases spanning the gap. This CDR3 spans 13 amino acids. The germline CDR1 and CDR2 sequences are GTSNPN and SVGIG (reference sequence). The CDR3 is CAWKGSATYEQYF. The CDR3 bases are TGTGCCTGGAAGGGTAGCGCCACCTACGAGCAGTACTTC.

This clone showed up just a few times. The rearrangement links TRBV18 to TRBJ2-1; 9 nucleotides agree with TRBD2. Germline V gene lookup returns CDR1 KGHSH and CDR2 LQKENI. V dropped 2 bases and J dropped 9; count of bases not matched to a gene: 5. The CDR3 totals 14 residues. The CDR3 sequence is CASSPLGLAVEQFF. The CDR3 DNA reads as TGTGCCAGCTCACCATTGGGACTAGCCGTTGAGCAGTTCTTC.

The chain employs TRBV27 and TRBJ1-4; D ambiguous. Trimming cost V 2 bases and J 6 bases, with 7 bases left between them. The CDR3 spans 13 residues. Germline V gives CDR1 MNHEY, CDR2 SMNVEV (reference sequence). CDR3 protein: CASSLMVHEKLFF. In DNA form, the CDR3 reads TGTGCCAGCAGTTTAATGGTTCATGAAAAACTGTTTTTT.

This clone showed up just once. The chain is built from TRBV24-1 and TRBJ2-3; TRBD2 matches at 13 bases. In germline, CDR1 is KGHDR, CDR2 SFDVKD. The CDR3 is made up of 17 amino acids. Trimming cost V 4 bases and J 3 bases; bases outside gene matches: 6. The CDR3 DNA follows: TGTGCCACCAGTGACCCGGGACTAGCGGGACTAACAGATACGCAGTATTTT. Its translation is CATSDPGLAGLTDTQYF.

The chain joins TRBV28 to TRBJ2-7; 7 nucleotides agree with TRBD2. Germline-derived CDR1 and CDR2 are MDHEN and SYDVKM. CDR3 length: 15 amino acids. The ends lost 4 bases at V and 0 bases at J; junction bases unmatched: 6. In DNA, the CDR3 is TGTGCCAGCAGTTCGGCTGGGACTAACTCCTACGAGCAGTACTTC. Translated, it gives CASSSAGTNSYEQYF.

To note about this clone: In the same sample, other DNA sequences code for this CDR3. J is TRBJ1-5 and V is TRBV19; D uncertain. V lost 4 bases and J 6 bases, leaving 4 bases between the germline ends. This CDR3 is built from 11 residues. Germline assignment: CDR1 LNHDA and CDR2 SQIVND (reference sequence). The CDR3 DNA sequence: TGTGCCAGTAGTAGCGGTCAGCCCCAGCATTTT. Protein sequence: CASSSGQPQHF. Looking up the rest from reference TRBV19 and TRBJ1-5 gives the full variable domain: DGGITQSPKYLFRKEGQNVTLSCEQNLNHDAMYWYRQDPGQGLRLIYYSQIVNDFQKGDIAEGYSVSREKKESFPLTVTSAQKNPTAFYLCASSSGQPQHFGDGTRLSIL.

Points on this clone: A single base separates this from a much larger clone, so it may be a read error. Other DNA variants within this sample encode the same CDR3. V is TRBV28 and J is TRBJ1-3; 8 positions match TRBD1. V was pared by 5 bases and J by 7 bases, with 10 bases of the junction left unmatched. The V gene's germline CDR1 is MDHEN and CDR2 SYDVKM. CDR3 length: 15 residues. The CDR3 DNA follows: TGTGCCAGCAGTCCCACCGGAACAGGGGGGAACACCATATATTTT. This translates into CASSPTGTGGNTIYF. Using reference TRBV28 and TRBJ1-3 for the parts outside the CDR3, the full variable domain is DVKVTQSSRYLVKRTGEKVFLECVQDMDHENMFWYRQDPGLGLRLIYFSYDVKMKEKGDIPEGYSVSREKKERFSLILESASTNQTSMYLCASSPTGTGGNTIYFGEGSWLTVV.

The chain combines TRBV23-1 with TRBJ1-1; D ambiguous. TRBV23-1 is an ORF for which the function is uncertain. The length of the CDR3 is 13 residues. V dropped 6 bases and J dropped 2 bases, with 10 bases sitting between them. The DNA of the CDR3 is TGCGCCAGCAGACTCAAGGGTAACACTGAAGCTTTCTTT. Its translation is CASRLKGNTEAFF.

The chain has TRBV5-1 and TRBJ1-2; 9 positions match TRBD1. V dropped 0 bases and J dropped 2; count of bases not matched to a gene: 2. This CDR3 is 15 amino acids long. Germline V lookup: CDR1 SGHRS, CDR2 YFSETQ. The CDR3 loop reads CASSLGDRENYGYTF. The CDR3 bases are TGCGCCAGCAGCTTGGGGGACAGGGAGAACTATGGCTACACCTTC.

The rearrangement joins TRBV2 to TRBJ2-5; D tentatively fits TRBD1 or TRBD2 (6 bases each). V lost 5 bases and J 2 bases, leaving 12 bases between the germline ends. Germline V gene sequence: CDR1 SNHLY, CDR2 FYNNEI. The CDR3 is 14 residues long. CDR3 protein: CASSPQGLQETQYF. In DNA form, the CDR3 reads TGTGCCAGCAGTCCACAGGGACTGCAAGAGACCCAGTACTTC.

This clone was detected only once. The genes are TRBV30 and TRBJ2-1; a possible D gene is TRBD2 (5 bases). Looked up from germline, CDR1 is GTSNPN and CDR2 is SVGIG (reference sequence). V gave up 1 base and J gave up 3 bases, with 10 bases separating them. CDR3 length: 14 amino acids. The CDR3 bases are TGTGCCTGGAGTGATGAGCGGTACTACAATGAGCAGTTCTTC. Translated: CAWSDERYYNEQFF.

This clone appeared once. As DNA, the CDR3 is TGTGCCAGCAGCGTAGGGAGGCACTCCTACAATGAGCAGTTCTTC. Translation gives CASSVGRHSYNEQFF. This sequence joins TRBV9 and TRBJ2-1; perhaps TRBD2 as D (5 bases). Trimming pared 0 bases from V and 0 bases from J, leaving 7 bases between. CDR3 size: 15 residues. Germline CDR1 and CDR2: SGDLS and YYNGEE.

The V call is TRBV4-1, the J call TRBJ1-4, with 9 bases fitting TRBD1. The junction had 8 bases not matched to a gene; V was cut back by 0 bases and J by 6 bases. The CDR3 contains 17 residues. The V gene's germline CDR1 is MGHRA and CDR2 YSYEKL. CDR3 sequence: CASSQEPSGTGYEKLFF. The CDR3 DNA reads as TGCGCCAGCAGCCAAGAACCCTCCGGGACAGGGTATGAAAAACTGTTTTTT.